This T cell receptor (beta chain) was identified during a study of CD8+ T cells in alopecia areata. Study observations and caveats: Scalp lesions, especially in alopecia totalis/universalis, had higher clonality than normal scalp. Whereas mice showed it more clearly, TCR sharing across patients was murkier, possibly because of HLA.

In this sample, this clone turned up a few times. What it recognizes is unknown. As the sequencing template, cDNA was produced by extracting RNA and reverse transcribing it. Generated by immunoSEQ multiplex PCR, the TCRdb table keeps only in-frame clones and is missing some. Of some 200,000 clones in the sample, more than 55% were seen once. Germline values: CDR1 SGHVS, CDR2 FNYEAQ. Between the trimmed V and J ends, which lost 3 bases and 8 bases, there was a span of 16 bases. CDR3 length: 15 amino acids. The source is a human donor in good health. The sequenced sample was CD8+ T cells sorted from blood. The J gene is TRBJ1-4, the V gene TRBV7-6, with unresolved D. In DNA, the CDR3 is TGTGCCAGCAGCTTGGAGGTAGATGGAAGAGAAAAACTGTTTTTT. Translation: CASSLEVDGREKLFF.